One and the same sample provided the 23 T cell receptor beta chains below, sequenced in a study of CD8+ T cells in alopecia areata. Extracted RNA was reverse transcribed into cDNA, the sequencing template. This table comes from immunoSEQ multiplex PCR, and its TCRdb copy is limited to in-frame clones, with some not included. Here the sample spans more than 200,000 clones, around 65% being singletons. Treatment described: oral pan-JAK inhibitor, 5-10 mg twice daily. Material: CD4+ T cells sorted from blood, obtained at week 4, from a patient treated with tofacitinib. These receptors originate from a human donor with alopecia areata.

The CDR3 nucleotides are TGCGCCAGCAGCTTGACTAGCGGGGTCGTTGAGGAGCAGTTCTTC. Translation: CASSLTSGVVEEQFF. The chain combines TRBV5-1 with TRBJ2-1; 10 bases match TRBD2. Germline loops: CDR1 SGHRS, CDR2 YFSETQ. Losses at the gene ends were 1 base for V and 10 bases for J; bases not matched to a gene: 8. The CDR3 is made up of 15 amino acids.

The rearrangement joins TRBV14 to TRBJ2-3; no reliable D call. V was pared by 1 base and J by 6 bases, with 11 bases between. This CDR3 is 14 amino acids long. Germline CDR1 SGHDN, CDR2 FVKESK. The chain's CDR3 is CASSQGVHWDTQYF. CDR3 DNA: TGTGCCAGCAGCCAAGGGGTTCACTGGGATACGCAGTATTTT.

This chain connects TRBV29-1 to TRBJ1-4, with D unresolved. The V and J ends lost 4 bases and 7 bases respectively, with 10 bases between them. This CDR3 contains 12 residues. Germline CDR1 reads SQVTM; CDR2 reads ANQGSEA. The CDR3 DNA is TGCAGCGTTGGTACGTCAGGTGAAAAACTGTTTTTT. Translating it yields CSVGTSGEKLFF.

The V gene is TRBV29-1, the J gene TRBJ1-5, with D unclear. Germline V gene data show CDR1 as SQVTM and CDR2 as ANQGSEA. This CDR3 is built from 14 residues. The V and J ends lost 5 bases and 6 bases respectively, with 17 bases between them. The CDR3 reads CSVLEIGPGQPQHF. In nucleotides, the CDR3 is TGCAGCGTTCTTGAAATAGGGCCGGGTCAGCCCCAGCATTTT.

The rearrangement links TRBV7-9 to TRBJ2-7; no definite D call. CDR1 and CDR2 from the germline V gene are SEHNR and FQNEAQ (reference sequence). CDR3 size: 13 residues. Between the trimmed V and J ends, which lost 4 bases and 0 bases, there was a span of 7 bases. CDR3 in DNA: TGTGCCAGCAGCTCACAGAACTCCTACGAGCAGTACTTC. It yields the protein CASSSQNSYEQYF.

This sequence joins TRBV9 and TRBJ2-5; D is perhaps TRBD2 (6 bases). Between the trimmed V and J ends, which lost 0 bases and 3 bases, there was a span of 12 bases. Germline-derived CDR1 and CDR2 are SGDLS and YYNGEE. The CDR3 spans 15 residues. CDR3 in DNA: TGTGCCAGCAGCGTAGACGGACTAACTAAAGAGACCCAGTACTTC. This encodes CASSVDGLTKETQYF.

The chain recombines TRBV29-1 with TRBJ1-1; a weak D match, TRBD1 (5 bases). Germline lookup yields CDR1 SQVTM and CDR2 ANQGSEA. The CDR3 is 12 residues long. V was trimmed by 8 bases and J by 1 base, leaving 11 bases between them. The CDR3 is CSFSGQNTEAFF. The CDR3 nucleotides are TGCAGCTTCAGTGGACAGAACACTGAAGCTTTCTTT.

This clone occurred a few times. The rearrangement joins TRBV18 to TRBJ2-3, with D perhaps given as TRBD1 or TRBD2 (6 bases each). The V end lost 3 bases, the J end lost 4 bases, and 11 bases lay between the germline ends. The CDR3 is made up of 14 amino acids. Germline values: CDR1 KGHSH, CDR2 LQKENI. The CDR3 region has the DNA TGTGCCAGCTCACCGAATGGGGGGCCAGATACGCAGTATTTT. Residues: CASSPNGGPDTQYF.

The chain employs TRBV7-8 and TRBJ2-5, with 11 bases fitting TRBD2. The V gene's germline CDR1 is SGHVS and CDR2 FQNEAQ. V gave up 3 bases and J gave up 5 bases; unmatched junction bases: 8. The CDR3 sequence is 16 residues long. The chain's CDR3 is CASSFVSGGAWETQYF. CDR3 bases: TGTGCCAGCAGCTTCGTTAGCGGGGGGGCCTGGGAGACCCAGTACTTC.

In this sample, this clone turned up a few times. The gene calls are TRBV29-1 and TRBJ2-7; 7 bases are a match to TRBD1. With V trimmed by 6 bases and J by 0 bases, 8 bases remained unmatched. Germline assignment: CDR1 SQVTM and CDR2 ANQGSEA. The CDR3 is 14 residues long. CDR3 DNA: TGCAGCGTGACCGGGACAGCCAGCTCCTACGAGCAGTACTTC. Protein sequence: CSVTGTASSYEQYF.

The chain employs TRBV15 and TRBJ2-5; D may be TRBD1 (5 bases). The CDR3 contains 17 residues. Per germline, CDR1 LNHNV and CDR2 YYDKDF (reference sequence). Trimming shortened V by 0 bases and J by 5 bases, and 19 bases separated the two germline ends. CDR3 in amino acids: CATSRDLQGWSGETQYF. The CDR3 nucleotides read TGTGCCACCAGCAGAGACTTGCAGGGCTGGTCTGGGGAGACCCAGTACTTC. Complete variable domain (other parts from reference TRBV15 and TRBJ2-5): DAMVIQNPRYQVTQFGKPVTLSCSQTLNHNVMYWYQQKSSQAPKLLFHYYDKDFNNEADTPDNFQSRRPNTSFCFLDIRSPGLGDTAMYLCATSRDLQGWSGETQYFGPGTRLLVL.

The V call is TRBV7-8, the J call TRBJ2-6; a weak D match, TRBD2 (6 bases). This CDR3 spans 17 amino acids. Germline loops: CDR1 SGHVS, CDR2 FQNEAQ. V lost 5 bases, J lost 0 bases, and 14 bases lay in between. The CDR3 sequence: CASSPGGRVSGANVLTF. CDR3 bases: TGTGCCAGCAGCCCCGGGGGACGGGTCTCTGGGGCCAACGTCCTGACTTTC.

This clone was detected only once. The J gene is TRBJ2-7, the V gene TRBV7-2, with D perhaps matching TRBD1 (7 bases). This CDR3 contains 16 residues. The germline gives CDR1 SGHTA, CDR2 FQGNSA. V lost 5 bases, J lost 9 bases, and 26 bases lay in between. CDR3 amino acids: CASSASGGTVSTGQYF. CDR3 coding DNA: TGTGCCAGCAGCGCCTCTGGAGGGACAGTCTCCACGGGGCAGTACTTC. The full variable domain, its missing parts supplied by reference TRBV7-2 and TRBJ2-7, is GAGVSQSPSNKVTEKGKDVELRCDPISGHTALYWYRQSLGQGLEFLIYFQGNSAPDKSGLPSDRFSAERTGGSVSTLTIQRTQQEDSAVYLCASSASGGTVSTGQYFGPGTRLTVT.

This clone was seen a few times. V gene TRBV4-1 combines with J gene TRBJ1-1; D not resolved. Germline CDR1 MGHRA, CDR2 YSYEKL. Trimming took off 2 bases at V and 10 bases at J, with 11 bases between the two ends. This CDR3 is 12 amino acids long. The CDR3 DNA sequence: TGCGCCAGCAGCCAAACGCCCACCCGAGCTTTCTTT. Residues: CASSQTPTRAFF.

This chain uses TRBV14 with TRBJ1-1, with D possibly matching TRBD1 (6 bases). The CDR3 length is 14 residues. The ends were cut back, 4 bases at V and 6 bases at J, with 15 bases in the middle. Germline CDR1 reads SGHDN; CDR2 reads FVKESK. CDR3 in DNA: TGTGCCAGCAGCCTAACAGGGTCGGGGGCTGAAGCTTTCTTT. Translating it yields CASSLTGSGAEAFF.

The genes are TRBV29-1 and TRBJ2-3; 7 bases are a match to TRBD1. The J segment lost 3 bases and the V segment lost 3 bases, leaving 6 bases of the junction unmatched. The CDR3 covers 14 residues. Germline lookup yields CDR1 SQVTM and CDR2 ANQGSEA. This CDR3 reads CSVEITQGTDTQYF. CDR3 nucleotides: TGCAGCGTTGAGATTACACAGGGGACAGATACGCAGTATTTT.

The V and J genes are TRBV7-9 and TRBJ2-5; 8 nucleotides line up with TRBD1. This CDR3 contains 14 residues. Germline assignment: CDR1 SEHNR and CDR2 FQNEAQ (reference sequence). After removal of 3 bases from V and 2 bases from J, the junction contained 2 bases not matched to a gene. CDR3 sequence (DNA): TGTGCCAGCAGCTTGGGGGACAGGCAAGAGACCCAGTACTTC. This translates into CASSLGDRQETQYF. Using reference TRBV7-9 and TRBJ2-5 for the parts outside the CDR3, the full variable domain is DTGVSQNPRHKITKRGQNVTFRCDPISEHNRLYWYRQTLGQGPEFLTYFQNEAQLEKSRLLSDRFSAERPKGSFSTLEIQRTEQGDSAMYLCASSLGDRQETQYFGPGTRLLVL.

V is TRBV7-2 and J is TRBJ2-7, with D perhaps TRBD1 (6 bases). CDR3 size: 12 residues. V dropped 2 bases and J dropped 6 bases, with 8 bases sitting between them. Germline CDR1 is SGHTA and CDR2 is FQGNSA. The CDR3 DNA follows: TGTGCCAGCAGCTTATTCAGGGGCGAGCAGTACTTC. It translates to CASSLFRGEQYF.

CDR3 coding DNA: TGCAGCGTTGAGGGGACAGCTGGGGTGAGAAACACCATATATTTT. It encodes CSVEGTAGVRNTIYF. This chain connects TRBV29-1 to TRBJ1-3; TRBD1 aligns across 7 bases. Germline assignment: CDR1 SQVTM and CDR2 ANQGSEA. V was clipped by 3 bases and J by 5 bases; unmatched bases: 10. This CDR3 comprises 15 residues.

The chain combines TRBV10-3 with TRBJ2-5; 9 nucleotides match TRBD1. Germline-derived CDR1 and CDR2 are ENHRY and SYGVKD. The CDR3 sequence is 14 residues long. After removal of 10 bases from V and 2 bases from J, the junction contained 8 bases not matched to a gene. CDR3 sequence reads: CATRGQGEQETQYF. CDR3 nucleotide sequence: TGTGCCACCCGGGGACAGGGAGAACAAGAGACCCAGTACTTC.

The chain recombines TRBV7-2 with TRBJ2-7; 9 bases align to TRBD1. The CDR3 runs 15 residues. V trimming: 1 base; J trimming: 6 bases; junction bases outside the gene matches: 7. Germline loops: CDR1 SGHTA, CDR2 FQGNSA. In DNA, the CDR3 is TGTGCCAGCAGCTTAGGGTACAGGGGGCAGGGCGAGCAGTACTTC. Protein sequence: CASSLGYRGQGEQYF.

The chain couples TRBV7-8 to TRBJ1-3; D is unresolved. The CDR3 has 16 amino acids. The germline V gene encodes CDR1 SGHVS and CDR2 FQNEAQ. V lost 1 base and J lost 0, with 10 bases in between. CDR3 nucleotides: TGTGCCAGCAGCTTAGTCGACCCACTCTCTGGAAACACCATATATTTT. Its translation: CASSLVDPLSGNTIYF.

V and J are TRBV7-6 and TRBJ2-5; a possible D gene is TRBD2 (5 bases). Deletions cut 5 bases from V and 7 bases from J, with 8 bases between. The length of the CDR3 is 11 residues. Per germline, CDR1 SGHVS and CDR2 FNYEAQ. The CDR3 DNA reads as TGTGCCAGCAGCCGTGAGGGGACCCAGTACTTC. This sequence encodes CASSREGTQYF. Supplemented by reference TRBV7-6 and TRBJ2-5, the full variable domain reads GAGVSQSPRYKVTKRGQDVALRCDPISGHVSLYWYRQALGQGPEFLTYFNYEAQQDKSGLPNDRFSAERPEGSISTLTIQRTEQRDSAMYRCASSREGTQYFGPGTRLLVL.